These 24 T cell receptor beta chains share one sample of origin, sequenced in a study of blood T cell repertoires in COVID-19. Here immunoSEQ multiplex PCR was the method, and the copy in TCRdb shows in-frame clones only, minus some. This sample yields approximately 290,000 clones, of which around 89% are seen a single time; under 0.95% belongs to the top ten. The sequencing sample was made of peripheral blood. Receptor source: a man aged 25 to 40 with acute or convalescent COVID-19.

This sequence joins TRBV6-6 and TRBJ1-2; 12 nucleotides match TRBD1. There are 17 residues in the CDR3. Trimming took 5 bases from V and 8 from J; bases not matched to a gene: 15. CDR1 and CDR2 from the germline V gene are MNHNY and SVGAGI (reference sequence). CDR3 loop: CASSPSGTGGLLSGYTF. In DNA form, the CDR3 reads TGTGCCAGCAGTCCCTCCGGGACAGGGGGCTTACTTAGCGGCTACACCTTC.

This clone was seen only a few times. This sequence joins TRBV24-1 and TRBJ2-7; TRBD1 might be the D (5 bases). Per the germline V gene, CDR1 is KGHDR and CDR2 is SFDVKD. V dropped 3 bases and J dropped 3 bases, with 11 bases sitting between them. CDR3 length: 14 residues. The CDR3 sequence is CATSDPNRNYEQYF. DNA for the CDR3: TGTGCCACCAGTGATCCAAACAGGAACTACGAGCAGTACTTC.

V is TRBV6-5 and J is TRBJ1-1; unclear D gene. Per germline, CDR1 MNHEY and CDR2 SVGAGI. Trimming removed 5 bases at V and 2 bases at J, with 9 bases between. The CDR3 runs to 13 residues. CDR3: CASSHLRNTEAFF. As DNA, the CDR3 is TGTGCCAGCAGTCACCTCAGAAACACTGAAGCTTTCTTT.

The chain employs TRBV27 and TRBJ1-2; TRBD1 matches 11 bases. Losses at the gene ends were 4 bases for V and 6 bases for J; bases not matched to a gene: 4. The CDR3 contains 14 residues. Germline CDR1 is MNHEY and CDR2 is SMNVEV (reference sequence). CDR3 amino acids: CASSSGTGGNGYTF. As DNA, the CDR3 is TGTGCCAGCAGTTCCGGGACAGGGGGAAATGGCTACACCTTC.

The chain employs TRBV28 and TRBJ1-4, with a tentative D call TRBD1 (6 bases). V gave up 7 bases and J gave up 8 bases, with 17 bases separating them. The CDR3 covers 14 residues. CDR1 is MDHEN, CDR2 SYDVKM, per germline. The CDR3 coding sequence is TGTGCCAGCAACCTACAGGGTAGTATCGAAAAACTGTTTTTT. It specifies CASNLQGSIEKLFF.

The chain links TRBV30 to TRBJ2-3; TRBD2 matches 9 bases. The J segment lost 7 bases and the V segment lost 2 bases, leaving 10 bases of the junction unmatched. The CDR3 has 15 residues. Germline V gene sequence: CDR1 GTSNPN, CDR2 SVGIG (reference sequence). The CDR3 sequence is CAWSLRGGRGNTQYF. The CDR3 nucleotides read TGTGCCTGGAGTTTGCGGGGGGGCCGTGGAAATACGCAGTATTTT.

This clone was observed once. CDR3: CASSPQRVGYTF. The DNA of the CDR3 is TGTGCCAGCAGCCCACAGAGAGTAGGCTACACCTTC. This sequence joins TRBV6-2 or TRBV6-3 and TRBJ1-2, with no clear D. Germline CDR1 reads MNHEY; CDR2 reads SVGEGT. CDR3 length: 12 amino acids. Trimming left V 6 bases short and J 8 bases short, with 13 bases between.

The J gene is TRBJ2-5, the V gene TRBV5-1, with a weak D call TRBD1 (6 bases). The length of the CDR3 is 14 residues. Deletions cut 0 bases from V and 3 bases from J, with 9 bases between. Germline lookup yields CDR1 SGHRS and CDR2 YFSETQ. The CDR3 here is CASSLVTGKETQYF. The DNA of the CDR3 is TGCGCCAGCAGCTTGGTTACAGGGAAAGAGACCCAGTACTTC.

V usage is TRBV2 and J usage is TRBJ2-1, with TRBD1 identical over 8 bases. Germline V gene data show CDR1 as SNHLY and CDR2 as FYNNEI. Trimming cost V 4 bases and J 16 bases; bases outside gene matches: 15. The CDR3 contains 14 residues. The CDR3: CASSVVVLGQESFF. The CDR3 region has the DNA TGTGCCAGCAGTGTGGTCGTGTTGGGACAGGAGAGTTTCTTC.

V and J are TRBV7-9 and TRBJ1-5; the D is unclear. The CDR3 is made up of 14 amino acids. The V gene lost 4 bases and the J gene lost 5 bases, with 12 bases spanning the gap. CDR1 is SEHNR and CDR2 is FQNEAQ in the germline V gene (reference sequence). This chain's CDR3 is CASSSGLIDQPQHF. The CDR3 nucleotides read TGTGCCAGCAGCTCGGGATTAATCGATCAGCCCCAGCATTTT.

CDR3 nucleotide sequence: TGCGCCAGCAGCATCGCCGGGAGCAGCCACGAGCAGTACTTC. Its protein is CASSIAGSSHEQYF. The V gene is TRBV5-1, the J gene TRBJ2-7, with D maybe TRBD2 (6 bases). Germline V CDR1 and CDR2: SGHRS, YFSETQ. V dropped 4 bases and J dropped 5 bases, with 16 bases sitting between them. This CDR3 is built from 14 residues.

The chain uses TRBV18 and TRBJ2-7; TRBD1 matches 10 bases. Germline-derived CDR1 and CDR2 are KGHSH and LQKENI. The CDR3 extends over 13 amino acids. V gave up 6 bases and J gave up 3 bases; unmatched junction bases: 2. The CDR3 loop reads CASSRTGGYEQYF. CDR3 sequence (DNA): TGTGCCAGCTCGCGGACAGGGGGCTACGAGCAGTACTTC.

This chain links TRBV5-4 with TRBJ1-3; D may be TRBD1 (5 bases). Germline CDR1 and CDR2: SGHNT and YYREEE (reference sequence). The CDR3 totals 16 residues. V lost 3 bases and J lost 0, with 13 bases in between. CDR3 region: CASSSEMTASGNTIYF. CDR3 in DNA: TGTGCCAGCAGCTCCGAGATGACAGCCTCTGGAAACACCATATATTTT.

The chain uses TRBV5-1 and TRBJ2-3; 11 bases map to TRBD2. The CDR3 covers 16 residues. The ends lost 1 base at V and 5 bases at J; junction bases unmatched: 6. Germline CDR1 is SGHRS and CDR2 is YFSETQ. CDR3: CASSLTTTSGGDTQYF. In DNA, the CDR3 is TGCGCCAGCAGCTTGACTACAACTAGCGGGGGAGATACGCAGTATTTT.

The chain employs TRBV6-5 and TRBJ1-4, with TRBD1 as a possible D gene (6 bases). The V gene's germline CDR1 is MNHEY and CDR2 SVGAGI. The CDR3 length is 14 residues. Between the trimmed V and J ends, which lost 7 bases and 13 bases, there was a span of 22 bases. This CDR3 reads CASTPGGLGLVLFF. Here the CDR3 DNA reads TGTGCCAGCACCCCCGGGGGGCTCGGGTTAGTACTGTTTTTT.

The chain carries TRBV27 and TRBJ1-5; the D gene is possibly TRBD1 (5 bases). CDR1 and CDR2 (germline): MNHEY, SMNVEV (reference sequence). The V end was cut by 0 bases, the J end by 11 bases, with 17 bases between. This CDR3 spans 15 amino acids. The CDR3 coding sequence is TGTGCCAGCAGTTTATCCGCCGACAGCCGCCTTTCCCAGCATTTT. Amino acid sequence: CASSLSADSRLSQHF.

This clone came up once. The CDR3 coding sequence is TGTGCCAGCAGCCCAAACCGTGGCAGTTCCAATTCACCCCTCCACTTT. Amino acids: CASSPNRGSSNSPLHF. The chain uses TRBV28 and TRBJ1-6, with D unclear. Deletions cut 6 bases from V and 7 bases from J, with 19 bases between. The CDR3 has 16 residues. CDR1 MDHEN and CDR2 SYDVKM come from the germline V gene. The variable domain in full, completed from reference TRBV28 and TRBJ1-6, reads DVKVTQSSRYLVKRTGEKVFLECVQDMDHENMFWYRQDPGLGLRLIYFSYDVKMKEKGDIPEGYSVSREKKERFSLILESASTNQTSMYLCASSPNRGSSNSPLHFGNGTRLTVT.

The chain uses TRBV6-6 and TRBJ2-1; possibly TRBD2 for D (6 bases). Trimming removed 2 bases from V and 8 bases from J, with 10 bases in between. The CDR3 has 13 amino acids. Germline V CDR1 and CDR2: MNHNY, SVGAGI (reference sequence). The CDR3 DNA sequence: TGTGCCAGCAGTTACATGCGGGATGATGAGCAGTTCTTC. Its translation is CASSYMRDDEQFF.

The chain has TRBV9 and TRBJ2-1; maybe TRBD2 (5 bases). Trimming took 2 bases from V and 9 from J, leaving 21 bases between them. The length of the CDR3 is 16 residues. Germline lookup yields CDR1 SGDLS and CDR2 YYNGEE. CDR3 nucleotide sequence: TGTGCCAGCAGCGTCAACCCCGGGGTACGCCATGGTGAGCAGTTCTTC. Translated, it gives CASSVNPGVRHGEQFF.

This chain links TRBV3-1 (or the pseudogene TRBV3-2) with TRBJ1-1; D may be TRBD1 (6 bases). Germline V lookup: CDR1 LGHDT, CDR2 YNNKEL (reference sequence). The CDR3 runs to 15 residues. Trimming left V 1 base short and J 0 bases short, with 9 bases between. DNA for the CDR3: TGTGCCAGCAGCCAAGTAGGGGGGGTGAACACTGAAGCTTTCTTT. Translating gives CASSQVGGVNTEAFF.

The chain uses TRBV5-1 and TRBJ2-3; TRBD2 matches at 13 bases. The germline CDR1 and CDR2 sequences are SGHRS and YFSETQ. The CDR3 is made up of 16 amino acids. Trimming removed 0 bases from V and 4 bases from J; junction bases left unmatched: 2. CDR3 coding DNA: TGCGCCAGCAGCTTGGGACTAGCGGGGGGCCCAGATACGCAGTATTTT. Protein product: CASSLGLAGGPDTQYF.

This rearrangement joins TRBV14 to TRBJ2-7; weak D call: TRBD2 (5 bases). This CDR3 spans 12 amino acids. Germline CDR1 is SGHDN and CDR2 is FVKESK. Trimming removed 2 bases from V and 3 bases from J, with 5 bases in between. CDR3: CASSQSGYEQYF. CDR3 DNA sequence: TGTGCCAGCAGCCAAAGCGGCTACGAGCAGTACTTC. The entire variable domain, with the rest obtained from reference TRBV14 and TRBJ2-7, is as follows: EAGVTQFPSHSVIEKGQTVTLRCDPISGHDNLYWYRRVMGKEIKFLLHFVKESKQDESGMPNNRFLAERTGGTYSTLKVQPAELEDSGVYFCASSQSGYEQYFGPGTRLTVT.

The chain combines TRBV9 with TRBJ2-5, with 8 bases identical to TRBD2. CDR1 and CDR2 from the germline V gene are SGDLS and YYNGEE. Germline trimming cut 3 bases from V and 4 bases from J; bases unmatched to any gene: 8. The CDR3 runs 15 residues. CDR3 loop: CASSASGGVRETQYF. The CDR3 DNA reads TGTGCCAGCAGCGCCTCGGGGGGGGTCCGAGAGACCCAGTACTTC.

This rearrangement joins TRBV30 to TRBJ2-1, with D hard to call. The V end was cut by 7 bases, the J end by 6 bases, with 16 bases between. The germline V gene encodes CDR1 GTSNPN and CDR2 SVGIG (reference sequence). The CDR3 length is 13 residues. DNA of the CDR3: TGTGCCTCCCTGGGCGACAAGCTCAATGAGCAGTTCTTC. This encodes CASLGDKLNEQFF.